This T cell receptor beta chain was retrieved from a study of metastatic and nonmetastatic thyroid tumors. Regarding the study as a whole: As reported, TCR beta diversity in blood and tumor was significantly higher in malignant thyroid tumors than in benign nodules.

All patients were untreated before thyroid surgery. The J segment lost 1 base and the V segment lost 6 bases, leaving 10 bases of the junction unmatched. CDR3 length equals 17 residues. This clone was counted ten times or more. What it binds is unknown. TCRdb reprocessed the PCR reads via MiXCR. The profile covers approximately 74,000 clones, with 14% appearing a single time and over 6% taken by the ten largest. This clonotype was sampled from a male donor with papillary thyroid cancer or a benign thyroid nodule (not recorded which). Some clones in this sample may be carry-over from other donors' samples. The chain employs TRBV12-3 or TRBV12-4 and TRBJ2-3; 10 bases agree with TRBD2. The sequenced material came from blood. Here the CDR3 DNA reads TGTGCCAGCAGCCCCAACCTAGCGGGAGCCGGCACAGATACGCAGTATTTT. Translating it yields CASSPNLAGAGTDTQYF.